Shown below are 22 T cell receptor beta chains from a single sample sequenced in a study of T cell responses to AZD1222 COVID-19 vaccine. Sequencing was performed with immunoSEQ multiplex PCR; in TCRdb, only in-frame clones are kept and a portion is missing. Found here are roughly 120,000 clones, around 90% of them singletons; the top ten hold 2.8%. Sequenced material: peripheral blood, taken on day 0 of AZD1222 vaccination. The receptors come from an adult in good health.

The rearrangement links TRBV15 to TRBJ2-7; D may be TRBD2 (5 bases). Trimming removed 0 bases from V and 5 bases from J, with 14 bases in between. The germline V gene encodes CDR1 LNHNV and CDR2 YYDKDF (reference sequence). The length of the CDR3 is 15 residues. This CDR3 is CATSRELALGHEQYF. CDR3 in DNA: TGTGCCACCAGCAGAGAGCTAGCTTTAGGGCACGAGCAGTACTTC.

CDR3 nucleotide sequence: TGTGCCACCCCGGGAATTGCTTCTAATGAAAAACTGTTTTTT. It specifies CATPGIASNEKLFF. V is TRBV24-1 and J is TRBJ1-4, with unresolved D. The CDR3 has 14 amino acids. V was clipped by 9 bases and J by 3 bases, with 13 bases between them. Germline CDR1 reads KGHDR; CDR2 reads SFDVKD.

Comment on this clone: The sample contains more than one DNA sequence encoding this CDR3. V usage is TRBV10-3 and J usage is TRBJ2-3, with D possibly TRBD2 on 6 matching bases. CDR1 and CDR2 (germline): ENHRY, SYGVKD. The CDR3 totals 12 residues. Trimming cost V 6 bases and J 2 bases, with 6 bases left between them. The CDR3 DNA sequence: TGTGCCATCAGGCGGGACACAGATACGCAGTATTTT. Translated, it gives CAIRRDTDTQYF.

This clone was seen a single time. This sequence joins TRBV27 and TRBJ1-1, with D hard to call. Germline V lookup: CDR1 MNHEY, CDR2 SMNVEV (reference sequence). The CDR3 is 14 amino acids. V lost 4 bases to trimming and J lost 1 base, with 10 bases between them. The CDR3 DNA reads as TGTGCCAGCAGTTCCTCAGGTTCGAACACTGAAGCTTTCTTT. Amino acid sequence: CASSSSGSNTEAFF.

The chain is built from TRBV19 and TRBJ1-2; 10 bases are shared with TRBD1. With 6 bases clipped from V and 4 bases from J, the junction kept 2 bases outside the gene matches. There are 13 residues in the CDR3. Per germline, CDR1 LNHDA and CDR2 SQIVND (reference sequence). The CDR3 reads CASRDRGSYGYTF. The CDR3, as DNA: TGTGCCAGTAGGGACAGGGGGAGCTATGGCTACACCTTC.

This chain uses TRBV6-1 with TRBJ2-4; TRBD1 aligns across 12 bases. Germline loops: CDR1 MNHNS, CDR2 SASEGT. Losses at the gene ends were 4 bases for V and 6 bases for J; bases not matched to a gene: 13. CDR3 length equals 18 residues. CDR3: CASSVRGDRGQRGNIQYF. Written as DNA, the CDR3 is TGTGCCAGCAGTGTACGAGGGGACAGGGGGCAACGTGGAAACATTCAGTACTTC.

Remarks on this clone: The same CDR3 is also encoded by other DNA sequences in this sample. The V call is TRBV12-3 or TRBV12-4, the J call TRBJ1-1, with D hard to call. The CDR3 length is 11 residues. The ends were cut back, 0 bases at V and 4 bases at J, with 0 bases in the middle. The CDR3 sequence: CASSLATEAFF. In DNA, the CDR3 is TGTGCCAGCAGTTTAGCCACTGAAGCTTTCTTT.

V gene TRBV4-1 combines with J gene TRBJ1-5; D call uncertain. The CDR3 contains 14 residues. The germline gives CDR1 MGHRA, CDR2 YSYEKL. Deletions cut 0 bases from V and 4 bases from J, with 7 bases between. In nucleotides, the CDR3 is TGCGCCAGCAGCCAAGATGCACGGAATCAGCCCCAGCATTTT. Translation gives CASSQDARNQPQHF.

Here the CDR3 reads CSVVLAGDYEQYF. The CDR3 nucleotides read TGCAGCGTTGTACTAGCGGGGGACTACGAGCAGTACTTC. The V gene is TRBV29-1, the J gene TRBJ2-7; 11 bases line up with TRBD2. The CDR3 loop spans 13 amino acids. Germline CDR1 reads SQVTM; CDR2 reads ANQGSEA. The ends lost 4 bases at V and 3 bases at J; junction bases unmatched: 2.

The V and J genes are TRBV12-3 or TRBV12-4 and TRBJ1-2; D call uncertain. The CDR3 consists of 12 residues. Trimming shortened V by 1 base and J by 6 bases, and 6 bases separated the two germline ends. The CDR3 DNA is TGTGCCAGCAGTTTAGGAAGGAATGGCTACACCTTC. It codes for CASSLGRNGYTF.

The chain couples TRBV27 to TRBJ2-1; D is perhaps TRBD1 or TRBD2 (5 bases each). This CDR3 comprises 15 residues. Germline-derived CDR1 and CDR2 are MNHEY and SMNVEV (reference sequence). Deletions cut 6 bases from V and 0 bases from J, with 12 bases between. CDR3 region: CASSRLGVSYNEQFF. The CDR3 nucleotides are TGTGCCAGCAGCCGCCTGGGGGTCTCCTACAATGAGCAGTTCTTC.

The genes are TRBV19 and TRBJ2-5, with D possibly matching TRBD2 (6 bases). V lost 5 bases to trimming and J lost 2 bases, with 12 bases between them. The CDR3 is 14 amino acids. Looked up from germline, CDR1 is LNHDA and CDR2 is SQIVND (reference sequence). CDR3 DNA sequence: TGTGCCAGTAGTCGGACTACGCCACAAGAGACCCAGTACTTC. Translating gives CASSRTTPQETQYF.

This clone has only one observation. The rearrangement uses TRBV5-1 and TRBJ1-1; no reliable D call. Germline V gene data show CDR1 as SGHRS and CDR2 as YFSETQ. Trimming pared 5 bases from V and 4 bases from J, leaving 15 bases between. This CDR3 spans 14 amino acids. CDR3 DNA: TGCGCCAGCAGACACCCGGAGACATTCACTGAAGCTTTCTTT. Its protein product is CASRHPETFTEAFF.

This chain uses TRBV5-1 with TRBJ1-6, with 8 positions matching TRBD1. Germline V gene data show CDR1 as SGHRS and CDR2 as YFSETQ. Unmatched junction bases numbered 0, after V lost 1 base and J lost 0 bases. CDR3 length: 16 amino acids. CDR3 DNA: TGCGCCAGCAGCTTGACAGGGGGCTCCTATAATTCACCCCTCCACTTT. Its translation is CASSLTGGSYNSPLHF.

This clone was counted a single time. This sequence joins TRBV18 and TRBJ2-1; 9 bases align to TRBD1. V gave up 6 bases and J gave up 3 bases; unmatched junction bases: 6. The CDR3 runs to 15 residues. Germline V gene sequence: CDR1 KGHSH, CDR2 LQKENI. The CDR3 coding sequence is TGTGCCAGCTCTCTCACAGGGGGCTTCTACAATGAGCAGTTCTTC. The encoded protein is CASSLTGGFYNEQFF.

The rearrangement uses TRBV13 and TRBJ1-2, with 8 nucleotides matching TRBD1. Germline V gene data show CDR1 as PRHDT and CDR2 as FYEKMQ (reference sequence). This CDR3 spans 14 amino acids. V dropped 5 bases and J dropped 8; count of bases not matched to a gene: 10. The CDR3, as DNA: TGTGCCAGCAGCACTTGGACAGGGCCTGAAGGCTACACCTTC. It encodes CASSTWTGPEGYTF.

As DNA, the CDR3 is TGTGCCAGCAGCCGACGCGGGACTAGGATCTCCTACGAGCAGTACTTC. It specifies CASSRRGTRISYEQYF. The chain links TRBV14 to TRBJ2-7; 8 nucleotides agree with TRBD2. V lost 4 bases to trimming and J lost 0 bases; unmatched junction nucleotides: 8. The CDR3 sequence is 16 residues long. Germline CDR1 is SGHDN and CDR2 is FVKESK.

The chain employs TRBV6-5 and TRBJ2-1, with 9 bases that match TRBD2. Germline-derived CDR1 and CDR2 are MNHEY and SVGAGI. The CDR3 has 15 amino acids. With 2 bases clipped from V and 9 bases from J, the junction kept 8 bases outside the gene matches. The CDR3 sequence is CASSYEAGGRGEQFF. The CDR3 region has the DNA TGTGCCAGCAGTTACGAAGCGGGAGGCCGGGGTGAGCAGTTCTTC.

This chain uses TRBV3-1 (or the pseudogene TRBV3-2) with TRBJ1-4, with TRBD1 identical over 7 bases. CDR1 is LGHDT and CDR2 is YNNKEL in the germline V gene (reference sequence). This CDR3 region has 15 residues. J gave up 8 bases and V 5 bases, and 11 bases lay outside the gene matches. The CDR3 DNA follows: TGTGCCAGCAGCTCCCCCCAGGGGGGGAACGAAAAACTGTTTTTT. Its protein product is CASSSPQGGNEKLFF.

This chain's CDR3 is CASSLQGTNTIYF. The CDR3 DNA reads as TGTGCCAGCAGCTTACAGGGGACGAACACCATATATTTT. This rearrangement joins TRBV13 to TRBJ1-3, with D maybe TRBD1 (6 bases). The length of the CDR3 is 13 residues. Germline CDR1 PRHDT, CDR2 FYEKMQ (reference sequence). The V and J ends lost 2 bases and 7 bases respectively, with 9 bases between them.

This chain uses TRBV7-2 with TRBJ2-5, with 7 bases aligning to TRBD2. The CDR3 spans 13 residues. Germline V gene sequence: CDR1 SGHTA, CDR2 FQGNSA. Trimming at V came to 3 bases and at J to 5 bases, leaving 3 bases not matched to a gene. CDR3 residues: CASSFMGGETQYF. CDR3 bases: TGTGCCAGCAGCTTCATGGGGGGGGAGACCCAGTACTTC.

The chain employs TRBV7-3 and TRBJ2-3; D remains unclear. Germline V gives CDR1 SGHTA, CDR2 FQGTGA. CDR3 size: 14 residues. The ends were cut back, 4 bases at V and 0 bases at J, with 8 bases in the middle. DNA of the CDR3: TGTGCCAGCAGCTCTCAGGAGAGCACAGATACGCAGTATTTT. Amino acids: CASSSQESTDTQYF.